The rows below give T cell receptor beta chains drawn from one sample of a study of blood T cell repertoires in COVID-19. Method: immunoSEQ multiplex PCR; TCRdb's copy keeps in-frame clones and lacks some. Here the sample spans 150,000 to 200,000 clones, about 82% being singletons. Sequenced material: PBMCs or T cells enriched from blood (not recorded which). The receptor set was obtained from a woman in her thirties who had recovered from COVID-19. Each CDR3 is given with its conserved first and last residue. D genes are given only for firm matches. Clone size appears in some rows only: once, few, many, or a class for an expanded clone.

CDR3aa: CASSPGGRNNEKLFF
CDR3nt: TGTGCCAGCAGCCCAGGGGGGCGGAATAATGAAAAACTGTTTTTT
v_gene: TRBV9
abundance: once
d_gene: TRBD1
len: 15
j_gene: TRBJ1-4

CDR3aa: CASSRWGAGELFF
CDR3nt: TGCGCCAGCAGCCGCTGGGGAGCCGGGGAGCTGTTTTTT
v_gene: TRBV5-1
abundance: -
d_gene: -
len: 13
j_gene: TRBJ2-2

CDR3aa: CASSPSLAGVVNEQFF
CDR3nt: TGCGCCAGCAGCCCATCCCTAGCGGGAGTTGTCAATGAGCAGTTCTTC
v_gene: TRBV5-1
abundance: -
d_gene: TRBD2
len: 16
j_gene: TRBJ2-1

CDR3aa: CASCGSGRNTGELFF
CDR3nt: TGTGCCAGCTGCGGTAGCGGGAGGAACACCGGGGAGCTGTTTTTT
v_gene: TRBV28
abundance: -
d_gene: TRBD2
len: 15
j_gene: TRBJ2-2

CDR3aa: CASSPPGVAQETQYF
CDR3nt: TGTGCCAGCAGCCCACCGGGGGTAGCTCAAGAGACCCAGTACTTC
v_gene: TRBV11-2
abundance: -
d_gene: -
len: 15
j_gene: TRBJ2-5

CDR3aa: CASSPSGGNEQFF
CDR3nt: TGTGCCAGCAGCCCCAGCGGGGGGAATGAGCAGTTCTTC
v_gene: TRBV7-9
abundance: -
d_gene: TRBD2
len: 13
j_gene: TRBJ2-1

CDR3aa: CASSESKDLGGNTEAFF
CDR3nt: TGCGCCAGCAGTGAGTCGAAAGATTTAGGAGGGAACACTGAAGCTTTCTTT
v_gene: TRBV10-2
abundance: -
d_gene: -
len: 17
j_gene: TRBJ1-1

CDR3aa: CASSLPGPPFF
CDR3nt: TGTGCCAGCAGTTTACCGGGTCCGCCTTTCTTT
v_gene: TRBV27
abundance: -
d_gene: -
len: 11
j_gene: TRBJ1-1

CDR3aa: CASSPFSLRVTLSPTSFEQYF
CDR3nt: TGCGCCAGCAGCCCATTTTCGTTGAGGGTAACATTATCTCCTACGAGCTTCGAGCAGTACTTC
v_gene: TRBV4-1
abundance: -
d_gene: -
len: 21
j_gene: TRBJ2-7

CDR3aa: CASSLAGDGREQYF
CDR3nt: TGTGCCAGCAGCTTAGCGGGAGATGGGCGCGAGCAGTACTTC
v_gene: TRBV7-8
abundance: few
d_gene: -
len: 14
j_gene: TRBJ2-7

CDR3aa: CASSPSGGPYEQYF
CDR3nt: TGTGCCAGCTCACCCAGCGGGGGTCCCTACGAGCAGTACTTC
v_gene: TRBV6-5
abundance: -
d_gene: TRBD2
len: 14
j_gene: TRBJ2-7

CDR3aa: CASSPPVQIEAFF
CDR3nt: TGTGCCAGCTCACCACCCGTACAGATTGAAGCTTTCTTT
v_gene: TRBV18
abundance: -
d_gene: -
len: 13
j_gene: TRBJ1-1

CDR3aa: CASSSMGLPRAGELFF
CDR3nt: TGTGCCAGCAGTTCTATGGGACTACCGAGGGCCGGGGAGCTGTTTTTT
v_gene: TRBV6-5
abundance: -
d_gene: TRBD2
len: 16
j_gene: TRBJ2-2

CDR3aa: CATSRVRDRGTNEQFF
CDR3nt: TGTGCCACCAGCAGAGTGAGGGACAGGGGGACCAATGAGCAGTTCTTC
v_gene: TRBV15
abundance: -
d_gene: TRBD1
len: 16
j_gene: TRBJ2-1

CDR3aa: CASSPVRGEQFF
CDR3nt: TGTGCCAGCTCACCGGTTCGGGGGGAGCAGTTCTTC
v_gene: TRBV18
abundance: -
d_gene: -
len: 12
j_gene: TRBJ2-1

CDR3aa: CASSPLGGVADNTGELFF
CDR3nt: TGTGCCAGCAGCCCACTCGGGGGGGTGGCCGACAACACCGGGGAGCTGTTTTTT
v_gene: TRBV7-6
abundance: -
d_gene: TRBD2
len: 18
j_gene: TRBJ2-2

CDR3aa: CASSPPRGQGANYGYTF
CDR3nt: TGTGCCAGCAGCCCCCCTCGGGGACAGGGGGCTAACTATGGCTACACCTTC
v_gene: TRBV5-6
abundance: -
d_gene: TRBD1
len: 17
j_gene: TRBJ1-2

CDR3aa: CASSSQGRNQPQHF
CDR3nt: TGTGCCAGCAGTTCTCAGGGCAGAAATCAGCCCCAGCATTTT
v_gene: TRBV2
abundance: once
d_gene: -
len: 14
j_gene: TRBJ1-5

CDR3aa: CASSPRQPGLPEVNEQYF
CDR3nt: TGTGCCAGTAGTCCCCGCCAGCCGGGACTCCCGGAGGTTAACGAGCAGTACTTC
v_gene: TRBV19
abundance: -
d_gene: -
len: 18
j_gene: TRBJ2-7

CDR3aa: CASSLERGLGRETQYF
CDR3nt: TGTGCCAGCAGCTTAGAGAGGGGACTAGGTAGGGAGACCCAGTACTTC
v_gene: TRBV11-2
abundance: -
d_gene: TRBD2
len: 16
j_gene: TRBJ2-5

CDR3aa: CASSEGTSPGELFF
CDR3nt: TGTGCCAGCAGCGAGGGGACTAGCCCCGGGGAGCTGTTTTTT
v_gene: TRBV9
abundance: -
d_gene: TRBD2
len: 14
j_gene: TRBJ2-2

CDR3aa: CASTSQLGQGATGANVLTF
CDR3nt: TGTGCCAGCACCTCTCAGCTGGGCCAGGGGGCTACTGGGGCCAACGTCCTGACTTTC
v_gene: TRBV7-9
abundance: -
d_gene: TRBD1
len: 19
j_gene: TRBJ2-6

CDR3aa: CASRGSGGYTF
CDR3nt: TGCGCCAGCCGGGGGTCTGGAGGCTACACCTTC
v_gene: TRBV10-2
abundance: few
d_gene: -
len: 11
j_gene: TRBJ1-2

CDR3aa: CASSDLLPTANYGYTF
CDR3nt: TGCGCCAGCAGTGACCTGCTTCCGACAGCCAACTATGGCTACACCTTC
v_gene: TRBV10-2
abundance: -
d_gene: -
len: 16
j_gene: TRBJ1-2

CDR3aa: CASSFQGGDNYGYTF
CDR3nt: TGTGCCAGCAGCTTTCAAGGGGGCGATAACTATGGCTACACCTTC
v_gene: TRBV7-8
abundance: -
d_gene: TRBD1
len: 15
j_gene: TRBJ1-2

CDR3aa: CATSSGTSGVSYEQYF
CDR3nt: TGTGCCACCAGCAGCGGGACTAGCGGAGTATCCTACGAGCAGTACTTC
v_gene: TRBV15
abundance: -
d_gene: TRBD2
len: 16
j_gene: TRBJ2-7

CDR3aa: CASSGGYGGYGYTF
CDR3nt: TGTGCCAGCAGCGGAGGGTACGGGGGCTATGGCTACACCTTC
v_gene: TRBV7-9
abundance: -
d_gene: -
len: 14
j_gene: TRBJ1-2

CDR3aa: CASSDPGTGGAKEKLFF
CDR3nt: TGTGCCAGCAGTGACCCCGGGACAGGGGGCGCAAAAGAAAAACTGTTTTTT
v_gene: TRBV25-1
abundance: -
d_gene: TRBD1
len: 17
j_gene: TRBJ1-4

CDR3aa: CASRRTSGQYNEQFF
CDR3nt: TGTGCCAGCAGACGGACTAGCGGGCAATACAATGAGCAGTTCTTC
v_gene: TRBV6-5
abundance: -
d_gene: TRBD2
len: 15
j_gene: TRBJ2-1

CDR3aa: CASGDRRGNQPQHF
CDR3nt: TGTGCCAGCGGGGACAGGAGGGGTAATCAGCCCCAGCATTTT
v_gene: TRBV6-5
abundance: -
d_gene: TRBD1
len: 14
j_gene: TRBJ1-5

CDR3aa: CASSRLAGGLGELFF
CDR3nt: TGTGCCAGCAGTAGACTAGCGGGAGGTCTCGGGGAGCTGTTTTTT
v_gene: TRBV6-5
abundance: -
d_gene: TRBD2
len: 15
j_gene: TRBJ2-2

CDR3aa: CASSLGLGGEYEQYF
CDR3nt: TGTGCCAGCAGTTTAGGGCTTGGCGGGGAGTACGAGCAGTACTTC
v_gene: TRBV27
abundance: -
d_gene: -
len: 15
j_gene: TRBJ2-7